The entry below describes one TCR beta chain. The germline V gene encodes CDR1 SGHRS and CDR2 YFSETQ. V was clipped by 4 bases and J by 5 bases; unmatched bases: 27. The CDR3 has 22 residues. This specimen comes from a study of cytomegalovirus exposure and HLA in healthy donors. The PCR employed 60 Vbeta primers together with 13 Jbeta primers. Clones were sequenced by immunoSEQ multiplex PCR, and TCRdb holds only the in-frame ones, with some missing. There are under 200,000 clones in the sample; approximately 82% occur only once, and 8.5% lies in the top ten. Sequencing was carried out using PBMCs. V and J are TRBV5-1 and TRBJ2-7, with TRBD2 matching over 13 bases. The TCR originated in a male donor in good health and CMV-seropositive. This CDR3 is CASSPRGLAGTVGGSSFHEQYF. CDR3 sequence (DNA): TGCGCCAGCAGCCCGAGGGGACTAGCGGGGACGGTTGGCGGTTCCTCCTTCCACGAGCAGTACTTC.